This T cell receptor (beta chain) was identified in a study of Ad26.COV2.S vaccination and SARS-CoV-2 variants. Treatment specified: roughly 18 received Ad26.COV2.S at low or high dose, single or two shots; 5 received placebo; per-sample allocation not given. At day 63 after the first vaccine or placebo injection, samples were drawn. TCRdb's copy holds only in-frame clones and misses some; the assay was immunoSEQ multiplex PCR. The sample includes 380,000 or so clones, about 80% seen only once; the top ten take 7.4%. V was clipped by 1 base and J by 7 bases; unmatched bases: 9. The CDR3 sequence is 15 residues long. The germline gives CDR1 SEHNR, CDR2 FQNEAQ (reference sequence).

The V call is TRBV7-9, the J call TRBJ1-2; the match to TRBD1 covers 7 bases. The source was peripheral blood, collected in a trial of Ad26.COV2.S vaccine versus placebo. The source is a person aged 18-65 years who received the Ad26.COV2.S COVID-19 vaccine or a placebo. The CDR3 reads CASSLEGTERGGYTF. CDR3 sequence (DNA): TGTGCCAGCAGCTTAGAGGGGACAGAGCGTGGTGGCTACACCTTC.